There are a few counts of the clone carrying this T cell receptor beta chain. Germline V gives CDR1 SGHTA, CDR2 FQGNSA. The CDR3 length is 14 residues. The ends were cut back, 3 bases at V and 8 bases at J, with 16 bases in the middle. The data are from a study of regulatory T cells in long-lasting Graves disease. As to time point: newly diagnosed GD, antithyroid drugs for less than 3 months. Scientists built the TCR library using RNA that was extracted from PBMCs. Relying on iRepertoire HTBI primers and Arm-PCR of CDR3 regions, the team built TCR beta libraries. TCRdb independently ran MiXCR on the multiplex PCR reads; one entry per CDR3 protein. The top ten hold over 7.5% of the sample, which has roughly 500,000 distinct CDR3 sequences, roughly 14% seen once. Another study also made use of these data, one on T cells in Graves' hyperthyroidism and ophthalmopathy. Per that study: Over 18 months, lack of ophthalmopathy progression marked Graves' hyperthyroidism as stable. Patients aged 18 to 65 had newly diagnosed hyperthyroidism lasting under 2 months. The study left out patients who had uncontrolled infection, other autoimmune disease, pregnancy or lactation. The HTBI primer set served for first-round RT-PCR of the TCR CDR3.

The material sequenced was peripheral blood mononuclear cells (PBMCs), taken at new diagnosis, from a patient treated with antithyroid drugs. This receptor was obtained from a man younger than 40 with Graves disease. The chain is built from TRBV7-2 and TRBJ1-2; no firm D call. CDR3 sequence: CASSFSSRVMGYTF. As DNA, the CDR3 is TGTGCCAGCAGCTTCTCCTCCCGGGTAATGGGCTACACCTTC.